This T cell receptor beta chain was identified during a study of PD-L1 blockade in urothelial cancer. Looking at the study overall: At 3 weeks (second dose) and 6 weeks after starting treatment, blood was analyzed. Study observations and caveats: Sub-median blood TCR clonality before treatment predicted longer survival.

The repertoire was sequenced with immunoSEQ multiplex PCR; TCRdb's copy has only in-frame clones and lacks some. In the table there are around 100,000 clones, roughly nine tenths of which are singletons. This CDR3 has 15 residues. Germline-derived CDR1 and CDR2 are MNHNS and SASEGT. The V gene end was trimmed by 6 bases and the J gene end by 6 bases; junction bases not matched to a gene: 9. Remarks on this clone: Its antigen is not known.

The specimen comprised PBMCs, sampled around atezolizumab (anti-PD-L1) treatment. The rearrangement links TRBV6-1 to TRBJ1-5; 9 bases agree with TRBD1. The origin of this receptor is an elderly woman with urothelial cancer. This chain's CDR3 is CASSRGQGNGQPQHF. The CDR3 DNA reads TGTGCCAGCAGCCGGGGACAGGGTAATGGTCAGCCCCAGCATTTT.